The 15 T cell receptor beta chains reported below all come from one sample, sequenced in a study of blood T cell repertoires in COVID-19. Only in-frame clones appear in the TCRdb table, and some are missing; sequencing was by immunoSEQ multiplex PCR. The sample contains about 150,000 clones, 75% to 90% of which appear only once. Input material: peripheral blood. Source of these receptors: a man between 18 and 29 years old with COVID-19, enrolled during active disease.

V is TRBV10-3 and J is TRBJ2-7; 8 positions match TRBD2. The CDR3 totals 15 residues. After removal of 3 bases from V and 0 bases from J, the junction contained 4 bases not matched to a gene. Germline-derived CDR1 and CDR2 are ENHRY and SYGVKD. DNA for the CDR3: TGTGCCATCAGTGACACTAGCGGTAGCTCCTACGAGCAGTACTTC. Residues: CAISDTSGSSYEQYF.

This chain links TRBV7-8 with TRBJ2-1, with TRBD2 identical over 7 bases. The junction had 8 bases not matched to a gene; V was cut back by 3 bases and J by 9 bases. Germline V CDR1 and CDR2: SGHVS, FQNEAQ. The CDR3 is made up of 14 amino acids. The CDR3 is CASSLSWTGGEQFF. The DNA for the CDR3 is TGTGCCAGCAGCTTGTCGTGGACGGGAGGTGAGCAGTTCTTC.

The CDR3 loop is CASSIMGQNSYEQYF. The CDR3, as DNA: TGTGCCAGTAGTATAATGGGGCAGAACTCCTACGAGCAGTACTTC. This chain connects TRBV19 to TRBJ2-7, with D possibly TRBD1 on 5 matching bases. The V end lost 2 bases, the J end lost 0 bases, and 11 bases lay between the germline ends. The CDR3 runs 15 residues. Germline CDR1 reads LNHDA; CDR2 reads SQIVND (reference sequence).

V usage is TRBV18 and J usage is TRBJ2-1; weak D call: TRBD2 (5 bases). Trimming took 0 bases from V and 2 from J, leaving 11 bases between them. The germline CDR1 and CDR2 sequences are KGHSH and LQKENI. This CDR3 is built from 16 residues. CDR3 sequence (DNA): TGTGCCAGCTCACCACCGGTTGGGAGTGCCTACAATGAGCAGTTCTTC. This translates into CASSPPVGSAYNEQFF.

The J gene is TRBJ1-5, the V gene TRBV28; 8 bases line up with TRBD1. The CDR3 totals 13 residues. The ends lost 10 bases at V and 6 bases at J; junction bases unmatched: 8. Germline CDR1 MDHEN, CDR2 SYDVKM. Written as DNA, the CDR3 is TGTGCCACCGTAGGACAGGGCGCTCAGCCCCAGCATTTT. Translation: CATVGQGAQPQHF.

This clone was found once. The rearrangement links TRBV11-3 to TRBJ2-3, with D perhaps TRBD1 (5 bases). This CDR3 spans 13 amino acids. The V end lost 6 bases, the J end lost 1 base, and 8 bases lay between the germline ends. Germline assignment: CDR1 SGHNT and CDR2 YENEEA. Written as DNA, the CDR3 is TGTGCCAGCAGTGAAGGGGGCACAGATACGCAGTATTTT. This gives the protein CASSEGGTDTQYF.

Of note for this clone: Additional DNA sequences in this sample encode the identical CDR3. The V and J genes are TRBV18 and TRBJ2-7; tentative D call: TRBD2 (6 bases). V shed 3 bases and J shed 4 bases, with 13 bases lying between them. The CDR3 consists of 14 residues. Per the germline V gene, CDR1 is KGHSH and CDR2 is LQKENI. The CDR3 sequence is CASSPSGGNYEQYF. CDR3 bases: TGTGCCAGCTCACCCAGCGGAGGGAATTACGAGCAGTACTTC.

The rearrangement uses TRBV2 and TRBJ1-3, with 8 nucleotides matching TRBD1. Germline values: CDR1 SNHLY, CDR2 FYNNEI. The CDR3 spans 16 residues. With V trimmed by 2 bases and J by 4 bases, 7 bases remained unmatched. Here the CDR3 reads CASSERGTGIGNTIYF. The CDR3 coding sequence is TGTGCCAGCAGTGAAAGGGGGACAGGAATCGGAAACACCATATATTTT. Full variable domain (outside the CDR3, taken from reference TRBV2 and TRBJ1-3): EPEVTQTPSHQVTQMGQEVILRCVPISNHLYFYWYRQILGQKVEFLVSFYNNEISEKSEIFDDQFSVERPDGSNFTLKIRSTKLEDSAMYFCASSERGTGIGNTIYFGEGSWLTVV.

A single count supports this clone. The V gene is TRBV3-1 (or the pseudogene TRBV3-2), the J gene TRBJ2-4; TRBD2 is a possible D gene (6 bases). CDR1 LGHDT and CDR2 YNNKEL come from the germline V gene (reference sequence). V was cut by 1 base and J by 1 base, with 11 bases left in between. This CDR3 has 16 amino acids. CDR3 region: CASSQAPSVAKNIQYF. As DNA, the CDR3 is TGTGCCAGCAGCCAAGCCCCTAGCGTGGCCAAAAACATTCAGTACTTC.

The chain uses TRBV4-3 and TRBJ2-3, with 10 bases fitting TRBD1. The CDR3 is 17 residues long. V dropped 0 bases and J dropped 6; count of bases not matched to a gene: 9. Germline V gene lookup returns CDR1 LGHNA and CDR2 YSLEER. This chain's CDR3 is CASSQDRTGGSFDTQYF. CDR3 bases: TGCGCCAGCAGCCAAGATAGGACAGGGGGATCGTTTGATACGCAGTATTTT.

V usage is TRBV23-1 and J usage is TRBJ1-6; a weak D match, TRBD1 (5 bases). TRBV23-1 falls under the ORF class, with uncertain function. V was pared by 6 bases and J by 0 bases, with 9 bases between. CDR3 length: 15 amino acids. The CDR3, as DNA: TGCGCCAGCAGGGGGGGAAGCTCCTATAATTCACCCCTCCACTTT. Translating gives CASRGGSSYNSPLHF.

The chain joins TRBV14 to TRBJ2-3; weak D call: TRBD2 (5 bases). The V gene lost 1 base and the J gene lost 7 bases, with 15 bases spanning the gap. The CDR3 totals 15 residues. Germline values: CDR1 SGHDN, CDR2 FVKESK. The CDR3 spells CASSQASGRFHTQYF. The CDR3 DNA follows: TGTGCCAGCAGCCAAGCCAGCGGCAGGTTCCATACGCAGTATTTT.

Only a few counts were recorded for this clone. CDR3 sequence (DNA): TGTGCCAGCAAAGACTGGCGAAACACCATATATTTT. Translating it yields CASKDWRNTIYF. This rearrangement joins TRBV6-5 to TRBJ1-3, with D unresolved. The CDR3 spans 12 residues. V gave up 7 bases and J gave up 5 bases, with 9 bases separating them. Germline CDR1 is MNHEY and CDR2 is SVGAGI.

The chain joins TRBV28 to TRBJ1-1, with D tentatively TRBD1 (5 bases). V lost 8 bases and J 3 bases, leaving 19 bases between the germline ends. Germline loops: CDR1 MDHEN, CDR2 SYDVKM. This CDR3 is 15 amino acids long. The CDR3 sequence: CASQGLSSRDTEAFF. Written as DNA, the CDR3 is TGTGCCAGCCAGGGACTTTCCTCCCGCGACACTGAAGCTTTCTTT.

This sequence joins TRBV11-2 and TRBJ2-7; D unresolved. This CDR3 has 12 amino acids. Trimming took 6 bases from V and 4 from J, leaving 10 bases between them. The germline V gene encodes CDR1 SGHAT and CDR2 FQNNGV. The CDR3 protein is CASRASWYEQYF. The CDR3 nucleotides read TGTGCCAGCAGGGCCTCCTGGTACGAGCAGTACTTC. Full variable domain (remainder filled in from reference TRBV11-2 and TRBJ2-7): EAGVAQSPRYKIIEKRQSVAFWCNPISGHATLYWYQQILGQGPKLLIQFQNNGVVDDSQLPKDRFSAERLKGVDSTLKIQPAKLEDSAVYLCASRASWYEQYFGPGTRLTVT.